These T cell receptor beta chains were read from a single sample in a study of technical replicates of blood from several donors. TCRdb's table, derived via immunoSEQ multiplex PCR, lists solely in-frame clones and lacks some. The data contain over 50,000 clones, just over 90% of them singletons. The specimen was PBMCs. The origin of the receptors is a human donor in good health. Some clones in this sample may be carry-over from other donors' samples. Each CDR3 is given with its conserved first and last residue. D genes are given only for firm matches. Not every row has a clone size; where given, it reads once, few, many or a size class.

>TRBJ2-2|-|TRBV4-3|TRBD2
CASSREHGLAGGELFF
TGCGCCAGCAGCCGCGAACACGGTCTAGCGGGAGGGGAGCTGTTTTTT
>TRBJ2-5|-|TRBV9|TRBD2
CASSPTYSGRGQETQYF
TGTGCCAGCAGCCCAACCTATAGTGGGAGGGGACAAGAGACCCAGTACTTC
>TRBJ2-1|-|TRBV2|TRBD2
CASRKTSGSMEQFF
TGTGCCAGCAGGAAGACTAGCGGGAGTATGGAGCAGTTCTTC
>TRBJ1-5|-|TRBV7-9|-
CASSLGGGGPQHF
TGTGCCAGCAGCTTAGGGGGAGGAGGGCCCCAGCATTTT
>TRBJ2-7|-|TRBV4-3|TRBD1
CASSRTAEGQTYEQYF
TGCGCCAGCAGCCGGACCGCTGAGGGACAGACCTACGAGCAGTACTTC
>TRBJ1-3|-|TRBV5-1|TRBD1
CASSRDRSGNTIYF
TGCGCCAGCAGCCGGGACAGGTCTGGAAACACCATATATTTT
>TRBJ1-6|-|TRBV30|TRBD1
CAWSGDRTAWGDSPLHF
TGTGCCTGGAGTGGGGACAGGACAGCCTGGGGGGATTCACCCCTCCACTTT
>TRBJ2-7|-|TRBV7-9|TRBD2
CASSFLAGVNEQYF
TGTGCCAGCAGCTTCCTAGCGGGAGTGAACGAGCAGTACTTC
>TRBJ1-3|once|TRBV11-1|-
CASSRDNSGNTIYF
TGTGCCAGTTCCCGGGACAACTCTGGAAACACCATATATTTT
>TRBJ2-7|-|TRBV5-6|TRBD2
CASSLVSGGFSSYEQYF
TGTGCCAGCAGCTTGGTTAGCGGGGGGTTCAGCTCCTACGAGCAGTACTTC
>TRBJ2-3|once|TRBV13|TRBD2
CASSLGPSGYAGRTDTQYF
TGTGCCAGCAGCTTAGGCCCTAGCGGGTATGCCGGCCGCACAGATACGCAGTATTTT
>TRBJ1-2|few|TRBV30|-
CAWNLNYGYTF
TGTGCCTGGAATCTTAACTATGGCTACACCTTC
>TRBJ2-3|-|TRBV5-4|TRBD1
CASSPTTGGGTDTQYF
TGTGCCAGCAGCCCGACGACAGGGGGTGGCACAGATACGCAGTATTTT
>TRBJ2-7|once|TRBV6-5|-
CASSYRLEREQYF
TGTGCCAGCAGTTACCGCCTAGAGAGGGAGCAGTACTTC
>TRBJ1-5|-|TRBV4-3|-
CASSQDVGGSLQPQHF
TGCGCCAGCAGCCAAGATGTGGGGGGAAGCTTGCAGCCCCAGCATTTT
>TRBJ1-4|-|TRBV7-9|TRBD1
CASSLVGQAGEKLFF
TGTGCCAGCAGCTTAGTGGGACAGGCGGGTGAAAAACTGTTTTTT
>TRBJ1-1|-|TRBV5-4|TRBD1
CASSLRVGGGYLGDTEAFF
TGTGCCAGCAGCTTGAGGGTAGGGGGCGGCTACTTAGGGGACACTGAAGCTTTCTTT
>TRBJ2-7|-|TRBV21-1|-
CASSKDCGSTSYEQYF
TGTGCCAGCAGCAAAGACTGCGGGAGCACTTCCTACGAGCAGTACTTC
>TRBJ1-3|-|TRBV4-2|-
CASSQDMAGALNTIYF
TGTGCCAGCAGCCAAGATATGGCAGGGGCCTTGAACACCATATATTTT
>TRBJ2-7|few|TRBV30|TRBD2
CAWSGLAGAVEQYF
TGTGCCTGGAGTGGACTAGCGGGAGCTGTCGAGCAGTACTTC
>TRBJ2-1|-|TRBV6-4|-
CASSPRENNEQFF
TGTGCCAGCAGCCCCAGGGAAAACAATGAGCAGTTCTTC
>TRBJ2-7|-|TRBV6-5|-
CASSYSDRYEQYF
TGTGCCAGCAGTTACTCGGACAGATACGAGCAGTACTTC
>TRBJ2-3|-|TRBV19|-
CASRNPPGSGTDTQYF
TGTGCCAGTAGAAACCCCCCGGGTAGCGGCACAGATACGCAGTATTTT
>TRBJ1-1|-|TRBV9|-
CASSSPGRGNTEAFF
TGTGCCAGCAGCTCGCCAGGGAGGGGAAACACTGAAGCTTTCTTT
>TRBJ1-2|-|TRBV7-9|-
CASSLQGKESYTF
TGTGCCAGCAGCTTACAGGGAAAGGAGAGCTACACCTTC
>TRBJ1-2|-|TRBV7-2|-
CASSLEGLGGYTF
TGTGCCAGCAGCTTAGAGGGGTTGGGCGGCTACACCTTC
>TRBJ2-5|-|TRBV7-9|TRBD2
CASSLGLDETQYF
TGTGCCAGCAGCCTGGGACTAGACGAGACCCAGTACTTC
>TRBJ1-4|-|TRBV6-5|-
CASSYFQGEKLFF
TGTGCCAGCAGTTATTTCCAGGGGGAAAAACTGTTTTTT
>TRBJ1-3|-|TRBV4-3|TRBD1
CASSQVFGLTGDASGNTIYF
TGCGCCAGCAGCCAAGTTTTCGGCTTGACAGGGGATGCTTCTGGAAACACCATATATTTT
>TRBJ2-3|-|TRBV5-1|TRBD2
CASNHGLADLNTQYF
TGCGCCAGCAACCATGGACTAGCGGATTTGAATACGCAGTATTTT
>TRBJ1-6|once|TRBV6-5|TRBD1
CASSYGDRGRNSPLHF
TGTGCCAGCAGTTACGGGGACAGGGGGCGTAATTCACCCCTCCACTTT
>TRBJ2-2|-|TRBV12-2|-
CASRLLKGSGPTEGGELFF
TGTGCAAGTCGCTTATTAAAGGGGTCGGGCCCCACGGAAGGCGGGGAGCTGTTTTTT
>TRBJ2-3|-|TRBV30|TRBD2
CAWDPLGGTDTQYF
TGTGCCTGGGATCCTCTGGGGGGGACAGATACGCAGTATTTT
>TRBJ2-7|-|TRBV6-1|TRBD2
CASTDRGGGLSYEQYF
TGTGCCAGCACTGACCGGGGCGGGGGGCTCTCCTACGAGCAGTACTTC